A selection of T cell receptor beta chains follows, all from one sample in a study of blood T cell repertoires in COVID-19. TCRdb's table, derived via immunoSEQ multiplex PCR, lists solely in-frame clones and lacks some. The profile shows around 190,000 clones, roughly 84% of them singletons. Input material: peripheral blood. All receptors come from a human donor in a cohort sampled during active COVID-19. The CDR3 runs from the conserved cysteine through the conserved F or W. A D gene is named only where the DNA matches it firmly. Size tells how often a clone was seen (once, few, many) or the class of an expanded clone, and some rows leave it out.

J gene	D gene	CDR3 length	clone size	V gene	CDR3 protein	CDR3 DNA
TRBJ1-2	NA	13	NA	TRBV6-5	CASKAGFSYGYTF	TGTGCCAGCAAAGCAGGGTTCTCCTATGGCTACACCTTC
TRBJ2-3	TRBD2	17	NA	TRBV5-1	CASSLVDSPSGIDTQYF	TGCGCCAGCAGCTTGGTAGACTCGCCTAGCGGGATAGATACGCAGTATTTT
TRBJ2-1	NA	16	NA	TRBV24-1	CATSDPDRTTYNEQFF	TGTGCCACCAGTGATCCCGACAGGACCACCTACAATGAGCAGTTCTTC
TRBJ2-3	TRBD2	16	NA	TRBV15	CATSRDLAGVTDTQYF	TGTGCCACCAGCAGAGACTTAGCGGGAGTCACAGATACGCAGTATTTT
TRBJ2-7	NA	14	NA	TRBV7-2	CASSPQSGRYEQYF	TGTGCCAGCAGCCCCCAAAGCGGGCGATACGAGCAGTACTTC
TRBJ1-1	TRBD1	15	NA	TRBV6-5	CASSYGTGRSTEAFF	TGTGCCAGCAGTTACGGGACAGGGAGGAGCACTGAAGCTTTCTTT
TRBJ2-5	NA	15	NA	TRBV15	CATSRDLGERETQYF	TGTGCCACCAGCAGAGATCTGGGAGAGCGGGAGACCCAGTACTTC
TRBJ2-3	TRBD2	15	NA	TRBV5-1	CASSLVGGGPATQYF	TGCGCCAGCAGCTTGGTTGGGGGAGGGCCCGCTACGCAGTATTTT
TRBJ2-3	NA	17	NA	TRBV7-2	CASSLAIRGDSTDTQYF	TGTGCCAGCAGCTTAGCCATCAGGGGGGATAGCACAGATACGCAGTATTTT
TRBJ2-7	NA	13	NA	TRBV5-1	CASSLAPSDEQYF	TGCGCCAGCAGCTTGGCCCCCTCGGACGAGCAGTACTTC
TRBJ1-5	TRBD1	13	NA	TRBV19	CASSDRGNQPQHF	TGTGCCAGTAGTGACAGGGGAAATCAGCCCCAGCATTTT
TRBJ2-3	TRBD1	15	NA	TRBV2	CASSVGQGAGNTQYF	TGTGCCAGCAGCGTTGGACAGGGGGCGGGAAATACGCAGTATTTT
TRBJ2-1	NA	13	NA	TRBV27	CASSPGGYNEQFF	TGTGCCAGCAGTCCAGGAGGTTACAATGAGCAGTTCTTC
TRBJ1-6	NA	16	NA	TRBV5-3	CARSLARDTNNSPLHF	TGTGCCAGAAGCTTGGCTCGGGACACAAATAATTCACCCCTCCACTTT
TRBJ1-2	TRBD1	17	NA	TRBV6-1	CASSDLYAGQGWHGYTF	TGTGCCAGCAGTGATTTGTACGCTGGACAGGGATGGCATGGCTACACCTTC
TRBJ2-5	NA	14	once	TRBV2	CASSHPGLQETQYF	TGTGCCAGCAGTCATCCGGGACTCCAAGAGACCCAGTACTTC
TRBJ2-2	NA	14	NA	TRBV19	CASTRESNTGELFF	TGTGCCAGTACGCGTGAATCGAACACCGGGGAGCTGTTTTTT
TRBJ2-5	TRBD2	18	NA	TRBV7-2	CASSLETSGRAVQETQYF	TGTGCCAGCAGCTTAGAGACTAGCGGGAGGGCCGTCCAAGAGACCCAGTACTTC
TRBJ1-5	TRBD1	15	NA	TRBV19	CASSRGGQGWQPQHF	TGTGCCAGTAGTCGAGGGGGACAGGGATGGCAGCCCCAGCATTTT
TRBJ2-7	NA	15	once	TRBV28	CASSYPGATSYEQYF	TGTGCCAGCAGTTACCCAGGGGCTACTTCCTACGAGCAGTACTTC
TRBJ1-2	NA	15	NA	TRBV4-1	CASSQETGVYYGYTF	TGCGCCAGCAGCCAAGAAACAGGAGTTTACTATGGCTACACCTTC
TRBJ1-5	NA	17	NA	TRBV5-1	CASSRGYGSYSNQPQHF	TGCGCCAGCAGCCGCGGATACGGGTCCTATAGCAATCAGCCCCAGCATTTT
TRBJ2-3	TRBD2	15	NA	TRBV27	CASSLSGSGSKTQYF	TGTGCCAGCAGTCTGTCGGGTAGCGGGAGTAAGACGCAGTATTTT